This T cell receptor beta chain appears in the sequencing data of a study of blood T cell repertoires in COVID-19. The overall study: Collection of acute and convalescent COVID-19 samples took place in the United States, Italy and Spain. PBMCs, B-cell-depleted T cells, or T cells provided the cDNA or gDNA that made up the material.

Per the original data handling: Amplification of reference gene primers was used by the study to estimate nucleated cell counts. Libraries were prepared by immunoSEQ multiplex PCR; TCRdb keeps only in-frame clonotypes and omits some of them. V, J and clone size derive from that table, while D and trimming were established from the DNA sequence. Here the sample spans just over 300,000 clones, approximately 89% being singletons. Per the germline V gene, CDR1 is SGHRS and CDR2 is YFSETQ. The junction had 13 bases not matched to a gene; V was cut back by 4 bases and J by 7 bases. The CDR3 covers 16 residues. There are a few counts of this clone. Across about 22 US areas, participants ranged in age from about 18 to 90 years.

The chain carries TRBV5-1 and TRBJ1-5, with 8 bases fitting TRBD1. Sequenced material: PBMCs or T cells enriched from blood (not recorded which). The clonotype originates from a woman in her forties who had recovered from COVID-19. The CDR3 region is CASSPGSDRGVQPQHF. The DNA for the CDR3 is TGCGCCAGCAGCCCTGGGTCTGACAGGGGAGTCCAGCCCCAGCATTTT.